This T cell receptor beta chain was identified during a study of identical twins. This clonotype was observed a single time. Healthy Caucasians provided all donations. The length of the CDR3 is 12 residues. CDR1 is SQVTM, CDR2 ANQGSEA, per germline. V dropped 3 bases and J dropped 11 bases, with 16 bases sitting between them. MiXCR, run by TCRdb on the 5' RACE reads, gives a single entry per CDR3 protein. The sample consists of fewer than 20,000 distinct CDR3 sequences, roughly 69% of them appearing once. The TCR sequence derives from a woman aged 18-30 years in good health. This table probably holds off-target reads from a library built for another chain. Sequencing was done on a sample of memory (CD45RO+) T cells sorted from blood. V and J are TRBV29-1 and TRBJ1-1, with D perhaps TRBD1 (5 bases). The CDR3 reads CSVDGLEGVAFF. The CDR3 nucleotides are TGCAGCGTTGATGGTCTGGAAGGGGTTGCTTTCTTT.